This record concerns one T cell receptor beta chain sequence. This sample is part of a study of CD8 T cells in ankylosing spondylitis. The CDR3 totals 14 residues. With 8 bases clipped from V and 7 bases from J, the junction kept 5 bases outside the gene matches. TCRdb reprocessed the 5' RACE reads with MiXCR, giving one entry per CDR3 protein. Seen here are more than 300,000 distinct CDR3 sequences, approximately 10% observed once, and the top ten hold roughly 9%. The receptor's source is a female donor with ankylosing spondylitis or in good health (not recorded which). The chain has TRBV12-3 or TRBV12-4 and TRBJ1-6, with 10 bases fitting TRBD1. Material for sequencing was blood, either unsorted or a sorted T cell fraction (not recorded which). This CDR3 reads CASSTGGRNSPLHF. As DNA, the CDR3 is TGTGCCAGCTCGACAGGGGGCAGGAATTCACCCCTCCACTTT.